These T cell receptor beta chains were read from a single sample in a study of blood T cell repertoires in COVID-19. Method: immunoSEQ multiplex PCR; TCRdb's copy keeps in-frame clones and lacks some. This table has about 74,000 clones, about 90% appearing once. The sequencing sample was made of peripheral blood. These receptors were obtained from a woman older than 75 with active or convalescent COVID-19. CDR3s include the opening cysteine and the closing phenylalanine or tryptophan. A D gene is named only where the DNA matches it firmly. A clone size is listed for some rows: how often the clone was seen (once, few, many), or a class if it is expanded.

D: -
J: TRBJ2-3
size: -
V: TRBV25-1
DNA: TGTGCCAGCAGTGACCCCAGGGGGGCCGGGGCAGATACGCAGTATTTT
CDR3: CASSDPRGAGADTQYF

D: -
J: TRBJ1-2
size: -
V: TRBV7-2
DNA: TGTGCCAGCAGCCTATTAGCGGGGACCTCTGGCTACACCTTC
CDR3: CASSLLAGTSGYTF

D: -
J: TRBJ2-5
size: -
V: TRBV24-1
DNA: TGTGCCACCCGGGGCAGGGGGGAGGAGACCCAGTACTTC
CDR3: CATRGRGEETQYF

D: TRBD1
J: TRBJ1-4
size: -
V: TRBV7-8
DNA: TGTGCCAGCAGCCTCAGACAGGGTGTTGGGGAAAAACTGTTTTTT
CDR3: CASSLRQGVGEKLFF

D: TRBD1
J: TRBJ1-3
size: -
V: TRBV19
DNA: TGTGCCAGTAGTTCAAGGAGGCGGACAGGGAACACCATATATTTT
CDR3: CASSSRRRTGNTIYF

D: -
J: TRBJ1-1
size: -
V: TRBV7-2
DNA: TGTGCCAGCAGCTCTCAGAAGAACACTGAAGCTTTCTTT
CDR3: CASSSQKNTEAFF

D: -
J: TRBJ2-7
size: once
V: TRBV19
DNA: TGTGCCAGTAGTCTAAGGGAGAGCTCCTACGAGCAGTACTTC
CDR3: CASSLRESSYEQYF

D: -
J: TRBJ1-2
size: -
V: TRBV3-1/TRBV3-2
DNA: TGTGCCAGCAGCCAAGTGGGGCGGTATGGCTACACCTTC
CDR3: CASSQVGRYGYTF

D: TRBD2
J: TRBJ2-2
size: -
V: TRBV20-1
DNA: TGCAGTGCTAGTGATAGCGGGGGAGTGAACACCGGGGAGCTGTTTTTT
CDR3: CSASDSGGVNTGELFF

D: TRBD1
J: TRBJ1-5
size: once
V: TRBV7-8
DNA: TGTGCCAGCAGCCCCTGGACAGGGAGTCAGCCCCAGCATTTT
CDR3: CASSPWTGSQPQHF

D: TRBD2
J: TRBJ2-1
size: -
V: TRBV6-6
DNA: TGTGCCAGCAGCCCCCCCCTAGCGGGAAGGGACAATGAGCAGTTCTTC
CDR3: CASSPPLAGRDNEQFF

D: -
J: TRBJ2-5
size: -
V: TRBV7-3
DNA: TGTGCCAGCAGCTTAAGTCCACAAGAGACCCAGTACTTC
CDR3: CASSLSPQETQYF

D: TRBD1
J: TRBJ1-2
size: -
V: TRBV4-1
DNA: TGCGCCAGCAGCTTCCAGGGGGCGTATGGCTACACCTTC
CDR3: CASSFQGAYGYTF

D: -
J: TRBJ1-3
size: once
V: TRBV4-1
DNA: TGCGCCAGCAGCCAAGGAGGCAGGGTAGAAGGAAACACCATATATTTT
CDR3: CASSQGGRVEGNTIYF

D: -
J: TRBJ2-7
size: -
V: TRBV27
DNA: TGTGCCAGCAGTTCGAACAGGGTAGCCTACGAGCAGTACTTC
CDR3: CASSSNRVAYEQYF

D: TRBD2
J: TRBJ2-1
size: -
V: TRBV7-7
DNA: TGTGCTAGCAGCTTACACCTAGCGGGAGTGGGCAATGAGCAGTTCTTC
CDR3: CASSLHLAGVGNEQFF

D: TRBD1
J: TRBJ1-2
size: -
V: TRBV4-1
DNA: TGCGCCAGCAGCTTCAACAGGGGGCCGAGAAACTATGGCTACACCTTC
CDR3: CASSFNRGPRNYGYTF

D: TRBD2
J: TRBJ2-3
size: few
V: TRBV5-8
DNA: TGTGCCAGCAGCTTGAGCGGGAGACAAGATACGCAGTATTTT
CDR3: CASSLSGRQDTQYF

D: -
J: TRBJ1-1
size: -
V: TRBV27
DNA: TGTGCCAGCTCTAAAATCCCCCTGAGAGCTGAAGCTTTCTTT
CDR3: CASSKIPLRAEAFF

D: TRBD2
J: TRBJ2-3
size: -
V: TRBV10-3
DNA: TGTGCCATCAGTGGGGTTAGCGGGGGGGCTAGCACAGATACGCAGTATTTT
CDR3: CAISGVSGGASTDTQYF

D: -
J: TRBJ2-1
size: -
V: TRBV9
DNA: TGTGCCAGCAGCCCTCTCTGGGGGCCCTACAATGAGCAGTTCTTC
CDR3: CASSPLWGPYNEQFF

D: -
J: TRBJ1-5
size: -
V: TRBV19
DNA: TGTGCCAATAGTTTAAGGACAGAACTCAATCGGGCCCAGCATTTT
CDR3: CANSLRTELNRAQHF

D: -
J: TRBJ1-3
size: -
V: TRBV30
DNA: TGTGCCTGGAGTGTAAGTGGGCTCGGAAACACCATATATTTT
CDR3: CAWSVSGLGNTIYF

D: TRBD1
J: TRBJ2-3
size: few
V: TRBV5-6
DNA: TGTGCCAGCAGCTTGACAGGGGGGAAGACGCAGTATTTT
CDR3: CASSLTGGKTQYF

D: -
J: TRBJ1-4
size: -
V: TRBV5-1
DNA: TGCGCCAGCAGCCACCGTGGGGCGGGGTCAACTAATGAAAAACTGTTTTTT
CDR3: CASSHRGAGSTNEKLFF

D: TRBD2
J: TRBJ2-5
size: -
V: TRBV6-2/TRBV6-3
DNA: TGTGCCAGCAGTCCGAGGACTAGCGGGAACGAGACCCAGTACTTC
CDR3: CASSPRTSGNETQYF

D: TRBD2
J: TRBJ2-1
size: -
V: TRBV14
DNA: TGTGCCAGCAGCCATCTTAGTGACTATAGCGGGAGAAGCAATGAGCAGTTCTTC
CDR3: CASSHLSDYSGRSNEQFF

D: -
J: TRBJ1-4
size: -
V: TRBV7-2
DNA: TGTGCCAGTAGACGTGCGGCTAATGAAAAACTGTTTTTT
CDR3: CASRRAANEKLFF

D: TRBD1
J: TRBJ1-2
size: -
V: TRBV6-2/TRBV6-3
DNA: TGTGCCAGCAGTTGGACAGGGGGCCGGGGCTACACCTTC
CDR3: CASSWTGGRGYTF

D: -
J: TRBJ2-7
size: -
V: TRBV29-1
DNA: TGCAGCGTCCGACAGGACCGCTCCTACGAGCAGTACTTC
CDR3: CSVRQDRSYEQYF

D: TRBD2
J: TRBJ2-3
size: -
V: TRBV5-1
DNA: TGCGCCAGCAGCTTGGCCCCTAGCGGGGGGGGCACAGATACGCAGTATTTT
CDR3: CASSLAPSGGGTDTQYF

D: -
J: TRBJ2-5
size: -
V: TRBV29-1
DNA: TGCAGCGTTGATCTGGCTAGGGAGACCCAGTACTTC
CDR3: CSVDLARETQYF

D: -
J: TRBJ2-7
size: -
V: TRBV6-4
DNA: TGTGCCAGCAGTGACCCCTTGCGGGATAGGGGCTACGAGCAGTACTTC
CDR3: CASSDPLRDRGYEQYF

D: -
J: TRBJ2-7
size: -
V: TRBV18
DNA: TGTGCCAGCTCACCAGAAGCGGCGCTTACTTCCTACGAGCAGTACTTC
CDR3: CASSPEAALTSYEQYF

D: TRBD1
J: TRBJ1-6
size: -
V: TRBV6-1
DNA: TGTGCCAGCAGTGAACCAGACAGGGAGGTCCGCTCCTATAATTCACCCCTCCACTTT
CDR3: CASSEPDREVRSYNSPLHF

D: TRBD1
J: TRBJ1-1
size: -
V: TRBV5-1
DNA: TGCGCCAGCAGCTTGAGTCAGGGGGGCACTGAAGCTTTCTTT
CDR3: CASSLSQGGTEAFF

D: -
J: TRBJ2-7
size: once
V: TRBV20-1
DNA: TGCAGTGCTATCTCCCAACGGGAGCAGTACTTC
CDR3: CSAISQREQYF

D: -
J: TRBJ2-2
size: few
V: TRBV3-1/TRBV3-2
DNA: TGTGCCAGCAGATCTAACAGGGCCGGGGAGCTGTTTTTT
CDR3: CASRSNRAGELFF

D: -
J: TRBJ2-3
size: -
V: TRBV9
DNA: TGTGCCAGCAGCCTCCTCTCCGGCACAGATACGCAGTATTTT
CDR3: CASSLLSGTDTQYF

D: -
J: TRBJ2-5
size: once
V: TRBV5-5
DNA: TGTGCCAGCAGCTTGTACTCACAAGAGACCCAGTACTTC
CDR3: CASSLYSQETQYF

D: TRBD2
J: TRBJ2-2
size: -
V: TRBV6-2/TRBV6-3
DNA: TGTGCCAGCAGTGGACTAGCGAGCACCGGGGAGCTGTTTTTT
CDR3: CASSGLASTGELFF